This paragraph covers one TCR beta chain sequence. What it binds is unknown. Using its own MiXCR run on the 5' RACE reads, TCRdb lists one record per CDR3 protein. The data contain more than 150,000 distinct CDR3 sequences, 9.5% to 15% of them seen just once; the ten biggest clones take up about 15%. The data were obtained in a study of CD8 T cells in ankylosing spondylitis. Overall study results and limits: Disease-associated clones were reportedly significantly overrepresented in matched ankylosing spondylitis synovial fluid. CD8+ by phenotype, disease-linked clones were relatively rare in peripheral blood. Previously reported in reactive arthritis synovial fluid and blood were some of the motif variants. Apparently characteristic of ankylosing spondylitis blood was a TCR beta motif (fewer than ten highly homologous variants).

Sequencing was done on a sample of blood, either unsorted or a sorted T cell fraction (not recorded which). The sequence was obtained from a male donor with ankylosing spondylitis or in good health (not recorded which).

The CDR3 bases are TGTGCCAGCAGCGGTCTAGCGGGAGTCTTTTCCCAGATTGAGCAGTTCTTC. Translation gives CASSGLAGVFSQIEQFF. This rearrangement joins TRBV9 to TRBJ2-1, with TRBD2 matching 10 bases. V trimming: 3 bases; J trimming: 9 bases; junction bases outside the gene matches: 15. Germline V CDR1 and CDR2: SGDLS, YYNGEE. The CDR3 sequence is 17 residues long.